This TCR beta chain was retrieved from a study of blood T cell repertoires in COVID-19. Across the whole study: COVID-19 samples from acute and convalescent phases originated in the United States, Italy and Spain.

Per the authors' pipeline: The assay estimated nucleated cells by amplifying reference gene primers. Sequencing used immunoSEQ multiplex PCR; TCRdb keeps in-frame clones, though not all of them. V, J and clone size were drawn from that table, and D and trimming were deduced from the DNA. Found here are 50,000 to 70,000 clones, 90% of them singletons; the top ten hold about 9.3%. The CDR3 is 14 amino acids. Trimming pared 3 bases from V and 4 bases from J, leaving 12 bases between. Germline-derived CDR1 and CDR2 are SGHTA and FQGNSA. Sequenced material: peripheral blood. The receptor was isolated from a woman older than 75 with active COVID-19. The chain couples TRBV7-2 to TRBJ1-1; tentative D call: TRBD1 (6 bases). The CDR3 DNA reads TGTGCCAGCAGCTTTAACGCCAGGGGCACTGAAGCTTTCTTT. Translating gives CASSFNARGTEAFF. The entire variable domain, with the rest obtained from reference TRBV7-2 and TRBJ1-1, is as follows: GAGVSQSPSNKVTEKGKDVELRCDPISGHTALYWYRQSLGQGLEFLIYFQGNSAPDKSGLPSDRFSAERTGGSVSTLTIQRTQQEDSAVYLCASSFNARGTEAFFGQGTRLTVV.